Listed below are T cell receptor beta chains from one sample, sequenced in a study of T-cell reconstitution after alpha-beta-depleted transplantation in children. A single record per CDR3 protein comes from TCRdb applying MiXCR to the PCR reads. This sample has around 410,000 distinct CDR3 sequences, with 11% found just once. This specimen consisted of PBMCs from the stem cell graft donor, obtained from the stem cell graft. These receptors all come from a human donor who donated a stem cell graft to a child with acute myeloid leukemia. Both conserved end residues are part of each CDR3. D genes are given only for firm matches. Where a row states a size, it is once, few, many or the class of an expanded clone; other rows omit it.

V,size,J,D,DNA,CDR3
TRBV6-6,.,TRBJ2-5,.,TGTGCCAGCAGGGGTCCCGCCGAAGAGACCCAGTACTTC,CASRGPAEETQYF
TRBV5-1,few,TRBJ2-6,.,TGCGCCAGCAGCTCCGGGACACTCAGAAGGTATGGGGCCAACGTCCTGACTTTC,CASSSGTLRRYGANVLTF
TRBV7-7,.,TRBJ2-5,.,TGTGCTAGCAGCCCCCAAGGGAGCTTGGAGACCCAGTACTTC,CASSPQGSLETQYF
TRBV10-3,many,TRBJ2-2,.,TGTGCCATCAGCCCCCTTCTCGGGAGAGGTACCGGGGAGCTGTTTTTT,CAISPLLGRGTGELFF
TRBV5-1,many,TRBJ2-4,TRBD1,TGCGCCAGCAGCTTACAGGGGGCCGGAAACATTCAGTACTTC,CASSLQGAGNIQYF
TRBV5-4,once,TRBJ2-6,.,TGTGCCAGCAGCTTGAATGGCGGTGGGGCCAACGTCCTGACTTTC,CASSLNGGGANVLTF
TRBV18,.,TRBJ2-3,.,TGTGCCAGCTCCCCGCGCGGCCGCACCAGCACAGATACGCAGTATTTT,CASSPRGRTSTDTQYF
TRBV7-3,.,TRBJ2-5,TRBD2,TGTGCCAGCAGCTCGGGTCTAGCGGGAGGGCCTGGCCAAGAGACCCAGTACTTC,CASSSGLAGGPGQETQYF
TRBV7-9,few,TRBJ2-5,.,TGTGCCAGCCTCCCGGGGGTTTACCAAGAGACCCAGTACTTC,CASLPGVYQETQYF
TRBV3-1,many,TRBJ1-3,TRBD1,TGTGCCAGCAGCCCTACAGGGGGCTCTGGAAACACCATATATTTT,CASSPTGGSGNTIYF
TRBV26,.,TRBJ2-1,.,TGTGCCAGCAGTGAAGATAGACTAGCGGGAGTAGATGAGCAGTTCTTC,CASSEDRLAGVDEQFF
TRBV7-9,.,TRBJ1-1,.,TGTGCCAGCAGCCTCAGGGAATTAACTGCAGAAGCTTTCTTT,CASSLRELTAEAFF
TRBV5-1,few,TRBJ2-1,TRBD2,TGCGCCAGCCGGGGACTAGAAGTCGTCAATGAGCAGTTCTTC,CASRGLEVVNEQFF
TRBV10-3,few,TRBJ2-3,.,TGTGCCACCGTGGACACCTCGGGACTCGCTAGCACAGATACGCAGTATTTT,CATVDTSGLASTDTQYF
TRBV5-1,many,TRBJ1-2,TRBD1,TGCGCCAGCAGCTCGACAGGGGATGGCTACACCTTC,CASSSTGDGYTF